The source of this TCR beta chain is a study of T cells after yellow fever vaccination. Study overall: SMART-Seq v4 Ultra Low Input prepared libraries from low-cell fractions.

They built TCR cDNA with 5'RACE template switching, a step that put in a universal primer site and UMIs. TCRdb redid the calling of the 5' RACE reads with MiXCR, one entry per CDR3 protein. The table lists 300,000 to 400,000 distinct CDR3 sequences, approximately 13% of them singletons. V lost 6 bases to trimming and J lost 5 bases, with 11 bases between them. Germline V gives CDR1 SQVTM, CDR2 ANQGSEA. CDR3 length: 12 amino acids. This clonotype was seen many times. Its antigen is unidentified. Notes on the study in general: The booster response re-showed most primary clones: 96% CD4, roughly 91% CD8.

J is TRBJ2-1 and V is TRBV29-1; D assignment may be TRBD1 or TRBD2 (5 bases each). The receptor was isolated from a man between 18 and 35 years old who received the YFV17D yellow fever vaccine. The source material was CD4+ T cells sorted from PBMCs, sampled 15 days after the yellow fever booster vaccination. CDR3 residues: CSVQGENNEQFF. The CDR3 DNA reads as TGCAGCGTACAAGGGGAGAACAATGAGCAGTTCTTC.